One and the same sample provided the 22 T cell receptor beta chains below, sequenced in a study of blood T cell repertoires in COVID-19. Libraries were prepared by immunoSEQ multiplex PCR; TCRdb keeps only in-frame clonotypes and omits some of them. The table lists about 280,000 clones, roughly 85% of them singletons. The material sequenced was peripheral blood. The receptors derive from a man in his fifties or sixties with active or convalescent COVID-19.

The table lists this clone with a count of one. The chain links TRBV25-1 to TRBJ2-2; 8 nucleotides align to TRBD1. V shed 6 bases and J 3 bases; nucleotides not matched to a gene: 0. CDR1 MGHDK and CDR2 SYGVNS come from the germline V gene. This CDR3 contains 13 residues. The CDR3 DNA sequence: TGTGCCAGCAGGGACAGGGACACCGGGGAGCTGTTTTTT. Its translation is CASRDRDTGELFF. The full variable domain, in which reference TRBV25-1 and TRBJ2-2 provide the parts outside the CDR3, is EADIYQTPRYLVIGTGKKITLECSQTMGHDKMYWYQQDPGMELHLIHYSYGVNSTEKGDLSSESTVSRIRTEHFPLTLESARPSHTSQYLCASRDRDTGELFFGEGSRLTVL.

The genes are TRBV7-9 and TRBJ1-4, with TRBD1 matching over 10 bases. Germline lookup yields CDR1 SEHNR and CDR2 FQNEAQ (reference sequence). The junction had 4 bases not matched to a gene; V was cut back by 5 bases and J by 7 bases. CDR3 length equals 14 residues. In DNA form, the CDR3 reads TGTGCCAGCAGCCAAGACAGGGGGCCTGAAAAACTGTTTTTT. Its translation: CASSQDRGPEKLFF.

The CDR3 region is CSVNNYSDRGGHTF. Written as DNA, the CDR3 is TGCAGCGTTAACAATTATTCGGACAGGGGTGGACACACCTTC. The J gene is TRBJ1-2, the V gene TRBV29-1; TRBD1 agrees at 9 bases. The V gene's germline CDR1 is SQVTM and CDR2 ANQGSEA. The CDR3 extends over 14 amino acids. V gave up 5 bases and J gave up 12 bases; unmatched junction bases: 16.

This chain uses TRBV4-2 with TRBJ2-1; TRBD2 matches 9 bases. The trim removed 4 bases at V and 9 bases at J, leaving 7 bases unmatched. CDR3 length: 14 residues. From germline, CDR1 is LGHNA and CDR2 YNFKEQ. The CDR3 DNA sequence: TGTGCCAGCAGCCTAGCGGGAGCCTTGGGTGAGCAGTTCTTC. This encodes CASSLAGALGEQFF.

The chain uses TRBV19 and TRBJ2-1; 7 positions match TRBD1. The V and J ends lost 9 bases and 7 bases, in that order; junction bases with no gene match: 9. The CDR3 is 13 amino acids. Germline CDR1 is LNHDA and CDR2 is SQIVND (reference sequence). In nucleotides, the CDR3 is TGTGCCAGCGGAAAGGGGGCAGGGAATGAGCAGTTCTTC. Protein product: CASGKGAGNEQFF.

The chain links TRBV19 to TRBJ2-7, with 10 bases identical to TRBD2. The CDR3 length is 19 residues. CDR1 LNHDA and CDR2 SQIVND come from the germline V gene (reference sequence). V shed 10 bases, J shed 3 bases, and the junction held 24 bases outside the gene matches. The CDR3 DNA sequence: TGTGCCATACCTACGAGGAGGGGGCTAGCGGGAGATTGTTGCTACGAGCAGTACTTC. Protein: CAIPTRRGLAGDCCYEQYF.

The J gene is TRBJ2-1, the V gene TRBV5-6; TRBD2 aligns across 11 bases. V dropped 6 bases and J dropped 5; count of bases not matched to a gene: 7. CDR1 is SGHDT, CDR2 YYEEEE, per germline. The CDR3 is 15 amino acids. CDR3 sequence: CASTRLAGYDNEQFF. The CDR3 coding sequence is TGTGCCAGCACCCGACTAGCGGGATATGACAATGAGCAGTTCTTC.

The chain joins TRBV18 to TRBJ1-1; 8 bases map to TRBD1. This CDR3 comprises 14 residues. With 3 bases clipped from V and 2 bases from J, the junction kept 2 bases outside the gene matches. Germline CDR1 and CDR2: KGHSH and LQKENI. This chain's CDR3 is CASSPTGVNTEAFF. CDR3 sequence (DNA): TGTGCCAGCTCACCGACAGGGGTTAACACTGAAGCTTTCTTT.

The J gene is TRBJ1-4, the V gene TRBV28, with D uncertain. Germline CDR1 is MDHEN and CDR2 is SYDVKM. V shed 8 bases and J shed 4 bases, with 14 bases lying between them. The CDR3 contains 14 residues. CDR3 loop: CASQIVGSNEKLFF. For the CDR3, the DNA is TGTGCCAGCCAGATCGTGGGGAGTAATGAAAAACTGTTTTTT.

This clone was observed a few times. The gene calls are TRBV14 and TRBJ2-1, with a weak D call TRBD2 (5 bases). The germline V and J ends were trimmed by 5 bases and 6 bases, with 14 bases remaining between them. The length of the CDR3 is 14 residues. Germline CDR1 SGHDN, CDR2 FVKESK. The CDR3 DNA follows: TGTGCCAGCAGCTACCCGCGGAGGTCCAATGAGCAGTTCTTC. Translation gives CASSYPRRSNEQFF.

The V and J genes are TRBV10-3 and TRBJ1-1; 9 bases match TRBD1. This CDR3 has 14 residues. Germline V lookup: CDR1 ENHRY, CDR2 SYGVKD. Unmatched junction bases numbered 6, after V lost 6 bases and J lost 4 bases. The CDR3 DNA reads as TGTGCCATCAGAGAGGGACAGGGATTCACTGAAGCTTTCTTT. Translating gives CAIREGQGFTEAFF.

This chain links TRBV4-3 with TRBJ2-7, with D uncertain. V shed 4 bases and J shed 2 bases, with 15 bases lying between them. There are 15 residues in the CDR3. Germline V lookup: CDR1 LGHNA, CDR2 YSLEER. This CDR3 reads CASSRKLGGAYEQYF. CDR3 bases: TGCGCCAGCAGCCGCAAGCTAGGTGGCGCCTACGAGCAGTACTTC.

This clone has only one observation. J is TRBJ1-1 and V is TRBV7-2; D remains ambiguous. The V and J ends lost 5 bases and 10 bases respectively, with 20 bases between them. The CDR3 sequence is 14 residues long. Germline V gene sequence: CDR1 SGHTA, CDR2 FQGNSA. In DNA form, the CDR3 reads TGTGCCAGCAGCCCCGAGGCGTTGTATCGTGGAGCTTTCTTT. Residues: CASSPEALYRGAFF. The whole variable domain, remainder taken from reference TRBV7-2 and TRBJ1-1, is GAGVSQSPSNKVTEKGKDVELRCDPISGHTALYWYRQSLGQGLEFLIYFQGNSAPDKSGLPSDRFSAERTGGSVSTLTIQRTQQEDSAVYLCASSPEALYRGAFFGQGTRLTVV.

The rearrangement links TRBV9 to TRBJ2-5, with TRBD2 as a possible D gene (7 bases). CDR1 is SGDLS and CDR2 is YYNGEE in the germline V gene. The V and J ends lost 0 bases and 4 bases respectively, with 10 bases between them. There are 14 residues in the CDR3. The CDR3 nucleotides are TGTGCCAGCAGCGTAGCGGGGGGCACAGAGACCCAGTACTTC. Its translation: CASSVAGGTETQYF.

The chain uses TRBV7-2 and TRBJ1-3; possible D gene TRBD1, 5 bases. The length of the CDR3 is 16 residues. In germline, CDR1 is SGHTA, CDR2 FQGNSA. Trimming stripped 4 bases from V and 0 bases from J, with 13 bases between. The chain's CDR3 is CASSSRLGVSGNTIYF. CDR3 in DNA: TGTGCCAGCAGCTCCCGATTAGGGGTCTCTGGAAACACCATATATTTT. Combining the CDR3 with reference TRBV7-2 and TRBJ1-3 gives the whole variable domain GAGVSQSPSNKVTEKGKDVELRCDPISGHTALYWYRQSLGQGLEFLIYFQGNSAPDKSGLPSDRFSAERTGGSVSTLTIQRTQQEDSAVYLCASSSRLGVSGNTIYFGEGSWLTVV.

The chain recombines TRBV5-1 with TRBJ2-3; 7 nucleotides match TRBD1. This CDR3 has 15 residues. The J segment lost 6 bases and the V segment lost 4 bases, leaving 11 bases of the junction unmatched. The germline gives CDR1 SGHRS, CDR2 YFSETQ. The DNA for the CDR3 is TGCGCCAGCAGCATCCAGGGGGATAATCTTGATACGCAGTATTTT. This gives the protein CASSIQGDNLDTQYF.

The chain carries TRBV27 and TRBJ2-1; tentatively, D is TRBD2 (6 bases). The V end lost 0 bases, the J end lost 5 bases, and 11 bases lay between the germline ends. The CDR3 covers 15 residues. Germline V CDR1 and CDR2: MNHEY, SMNVEV (reference sequence). The CDR3: CASSLSGSSHNEQFF. The CDR3 DNA sequence: TGTGCCAGCAGTTTATCCGGGAGTTCACACAATGAGCAGTTCTTC.

This clone appeared a single time. The J gene is TRBJ1-3, the V gene TRBV2; no clear D. Trimming shortened V by 0 bases and J by 5 bases, and 5 bases separated the two germline ends. The germline V gene encodes CDR1 SNHLY and CDR2 FYNNEI. This CDR3 comprises 13 residues. The CDR3 DNA reads TGTGCCAGCAGTGAAGCGGAGAGAAACACCATATATTTT. It is translated as CASSEAERNTIYF. Full variable domain (missing parts from reference TRBV2 and TRBJ1-3): EPEVTQTPSHQVTQMGQEVILRCVPISNHLYFYWYRQILGQKVEFLVSFYNNEISEKSEIFDDQFSVERPDGSNFTLKIRSTKLEDSAMYFCASSEAERNTIYFGEGSWLTVV.

Turning to this clone: The sample contains more than one DNA sequence encoding this CDR3. The V gene is TRBV2, the J gene TRBJ2-3; maybe TRBD2 (5 bases). V was shortened by 5 bases and J by 3 bases, with 9 bases between the two germline ends. Germline CDR1 reads SNHLY; CDR2 reads FYNNEI. The CDR3 has 13 residues. The CDR3 coding sequence is TGTGCCAGCAGTCTTGGAGGAACAGATACGCAGTATTTT. Translation gives CASSLGGTDTQYF.

The CDR3 reads CASSSGEGGYQHF. The CDR3 DNA reads TGTGCCAGCAGCTCAGGAGAAGGGGGATACCAGCATTTT. The V call is TRBV7-9, the J call TRBJ1-5; maybe TRBD1 (6 bases). The germline CDR1 and CDR2 sequences are SEHNR and FQNEAQ (reference sequence). The CDR3 is made up of 13 amino acids. V was shortened by 4 bases and J by 12 bases, with 16 bases between the two germline ends.

The rearrangement joins TRBV5-4 to TRBJ2-3; 16 bases fit TRBD2. This CDR3 has 16 residues. In germline, CDR1 is SGHNT, CDR2 YYREEE (reference sequence). The junction had 2 bases not matched to a gene; V was cut back by 4 bases and J by 3 bases. CDR3 nucleotides: TGTGCCAGCAGCCAGGGACTAGCGGGAGGGACAGATACGCAGTATTTT. It codes for CASSQGLAGGTDTQYF. Full variable domain (missing parts from reference TRBV5-4 and TRBJ2-3): ETGVTQSPTHLIKTRGQQVTLRCSSQSGHNTVSWYQQALGQGPQFIFQYYREEENGRGNFPPRFSGLQFPNYSSELNVNALELDDSALYLCASSQGLAGGTDTQYFGPGTRLTVL.

The rearrangement uses TRBV7-9 and TRBJ1-2; 9 positions match TRBD1. With 5 bases clipped from V and 4 bases from J, the junction kept 8 bases outside the gene matches. The germline V gene has CDR1 SEHNR and CDR2 FQNEAQ (reference sequence). This CDR3 has 15 residues. The chain's CDR3 is CASSPGQGEIYGYTF. In DNA form, the CDR3 reads TGTGCCAGCAGCCCGGGACAGGGAGAGATCTATGGCTACACCTTC.